A single sample gave rise to the 30 T cell receptor beta chains below, sequenced in a study of control samples from healthy donors and cancer patients. Produced via immunoSEQ multiplex PCR; TCRdb's table is partial and in-frame only. The sample has about 130,000 clones; around 90% are singletons. The sample taken for sequencing was blood. Receptors were obtained from a man younger than 35 in good health.

The chain employs TRBV11-2 and TRBJ1-1; D is possibly TRBD1 (5 bases). This CDR3 region has 13 residues. V was pared by 3 bases and J by 6 bases, with 11 bases between. Germline V gene sequence: CDR1 SGHAT, CDR2 FQNNGV. CDR3 residues: CASSFRGESEAFF. CDR3 bases: TGTGCCAGCAGCTTCCGGGGGGAATCTGAAGCTTTCTTT.

The CDR3 region has the DNA TGTGCCAGCAGCCAAGGTGCCAAGCAAATCACAGATACGCAGTATTTT. It codes for CASSQGAKQITDTQYF. The chain has TRBV3-1 (or the pseudogene TRBV3-2) and TRBJ2-3; D ambiguous. Trimming cost V 1 base and J 2 bases, with 13 bases left between them. There are 16 residues in the CDR3. Germline lookup yields CDR1 LGHDT and CDR2 YNNKEL (reference sequence).

The chain uses TRBV27 and TRBJ1-5; no firm D call. The germline V gene has CDR1 MNHEY and CDR2 SMNVEV (reference sequence). The CDR3 spans 14 residues. Trimming pared 4 bases from V and 0 bases from J, leaving 7 bases between. The CDR3 is CASSSEYSNQPQHF. The CDR3 DNA reads as TGTGCCAGCAGTTCAGAATATAGCAATCAGCCCCAGCATTTT.

The rearrangement joins TRBV5-6 to TRBJ2-7; possible D gene TRBD1, 6 bases. Trimming left V 6 bases short and J 2 bases short, with 18 bases between. CDR3 length equals 15 residues. Germline V CDR1 and CDR2: SGHDT, YYEEEE. The CDR3 here is CASTMSWTETYEQYF. Written as DNA, the CDR3 is TGTGCCAGCACCATGTCCTGGACAGAGACCTACGAGCAGTACTTC.

The chain employs TRBV2 and TRBJ1-1, with a possible D match to TRBD1 (6 bases). The germline CDR1 and CDR2 sequences are SNHLY and FYNNEI. The CDR3 spans 14 residues. V was pared by 7 bases and J by 2 bases, with 14 bases between. CDR3 protein: CASTLDRTNTEAFF. CDR3 DNA sequence: TGTGCCAGCACTCTGGACAGAACTAACACTGAAGCTTTCTTT.

CDR3 amino acids: CASSHLGQGHGELFF. CDR3 nucleotides: TGTGCCAGCAGCCACTTGGGACAGGGGCACGGGGAGCTGTTTTTT. The chain has TRBV14 and TRBJ2-2; TRBD1 matches 10 bases. Germline V gene lookup returns CDR1 SGHDN and CDR2 FVKESK. Trimming took 3 bases from V and 7 from J; bases not matched to a gene: 5. CDR3 length equals 15 residues. Together with reference TRBV14 and TRBJ2-2, the CDR3 gives the full variable domain: EAGVTQFPSHSVIEKGQTVTLRCDPISGHDNLYWYRRVMGKEIKFLLHFVKESKQDESGMPNNRFLAERTGGTYSTLKVQPAELEDSGVYFCASSHLGQGHGELFFGEGSRLTVL.

The chain carries TRBV5-1 and TRBJ2-4; 10 nucleotides agree with TRBD1. The germline V gene has CDR1 SGHRS and CDR2 YFSETQ. The CDR3 sequence is 17 residues long. The junction had 9 bases not matched to a gene; V was cut back by 4 bases and J by 2 bases. The CDR3 spells CASSVVGTGAPKNIQYF. In nucleotides, the CDR3 is TGCGCCAGCAGCGTTGTGGGGACAGGGGCACCCAAAAACATTCAGTACTTC.

This chain uses TRBV5-1 with TRBJ2-3; 8 nucleotides align to TRBD1. Germline CDR1 and CDR2: SGHRS and YFSETQ. The junction had 12 bases not matched to a gene; V was cut back by 4 bases and J by 2 bases. CDR3 length: 17 amino acids. CDR3 amino acids: CASSRGQAAVITDTQYF. CDR3 sequence (DNA): TGCGCCAGCAGCCGGGGACAGGCAGCGGTCATCACAGATACGCAGTATTTT. The variable domain in full, with the rest retrieved from reference TRBV5-1 and TRBJ2-3, is KAGVTQTPRYLIKTRGQQVTLSCSPISGHRSVSWYQQTPGQGLQFLFEYFSETQRNKGNFPGRFSGRQFSNSRSEMNVSTLELGDSALYLCASSRGQAAVITDTQYFGPGTRLTVL.

The rearrangement uses TRBV5-4 and TRBJ1-1; TRBD1 aligns across 7 bases. Unmatched junction bases numbered 4, after V lost 0 bases and J lost 5 bases. CDR1 and CDR2 from the germline V gene are SGHNT and YYREEE (reference sequence). The CDR3 is 14 residues long. The CDR3 region has the DNA TGTGCCAGCAGCTTGGCCCAGGGGGGGACTGAAGCTTTCTTT. Translating it yields CASSLAQGGTEAFF.

The chain recombines TRBV5-1 with TRBJ2-5, with 11 bases fitting TRBD1. This CDR3 comprises 17 residues. V shed 3 bases and J 4 bases; nucleotides not matched to a gene: 11. In germline, CDR1 is SGHRS, CDR2 YFSETQ. For the CDR3, the DNA is TGCGCCAGCAGCTCGGCCCGGACAGGGGGCTATGGAGAGACCCAGTACTTC. Encoded protein: CASSSARTGGYGETQYF.

The chain employs TRBV14 and TRBJ2-2; D gene uncertain. Germline lookup yields CDR1 SGHDN and CDR2 FVKESK. V was pared by 0 bases and J by 6 bases, with 5 bases between. CDR3 length equals 13 residues. CDR3 residues: CASSQDSSGELFF. The CDR3, as DNA: TGTGCCAGCAGCCAAGATAGCTCCGGGGAGCTGTTTTTT.

The chain employs TRBV2 and TRBJ2-3; 7 bases align to TRBD1. The ends lost 6 bases at V and 5 bases at J; junction bases unmatched: 2. CDR1 is SNHLY, CDR2 FYNNEI, per germline. This CDR3 comprises 12 residues. The CDR3 reads CASSYRGDTQYF. Here the CDR3 DNA reads TGTGCCAGCAGCTACAGGGGAGATACGCAGTATTTT.

This clone appeared a few times. V usage is TRBV5-4 and J usage is TRBJ1-5; maybe TRBD1 (5 bases). This CDR3 comprises 13 residues. The V gene's germline CDR1 is SGHNT and CDR2 YYREEE (reference sequence). V was shortened by 0 bases and J by 11 bases, with 12 bases between the two germline ends. Here the CDR3 DNA reads TGTGCCAGCAGCTTGGGGGGCGAGGGGACCCAGCATTTT. Its protein product is CASSLGGEGTQHF.

This chain connects TRBV5-4 to TRBJ2-1; the D is unclear. Per germline, CDR1 SGHNT and CDR2 YYREEE (reference sequence). V lost 4 bases and J lost 6, with 17 bases in between. The CDR3 runs 15 residues. CDR3 sequence: CASSDPPGRLNEQFF. The CDR3 DNA is TGTGCCAGCAGCGACCCTCCGGGCCGTCTCAATGAGCAGTTCTTC.

The V and J genes are TRBV11-2 and TRBJ2-5; 7 positions agree with TRBD1. The V gene's germline CDR1 is SGHAT and CDR2 FQNNGV. This CDR3 has 12 amino acids. The J segment lost 5 bases and the V segment lost 4 bases, leaving 1 base of the junction unmatched. CDR3 amino acids: CASSSQGETQYF. The CDR3 coding sequence is TGTGCCAGCAGCTCACAGGGGGAGACCCAGTACTTC.

This chain joins TRBV6-5 and TRBJ1-1; D is unresolved. Trimming cost V 6 bases and J 6 bases, with 14 bases left between them. This CDR3 has 13 residues. CDR1 is MNHEY, CDR2 SVGAGI, per germline. CDR3: CASRPEDGAEAFF. CDR3 DNA sequence: TGTGCCAGCAGACCCGAGGATGGGGCTGAAGCTTTCTTT.

V and J are TRBV5-1 and TRBJ1-6; D is undetermined. The CDR3 has 14 amino acids. Germline V gives CDR1 SGHRS, CDR2 YFSETQ. The V gene lost 3 bases and the J gene lost 8 bases, with 12 bases spanning the gap. This CDR3 is CASSSLGWDSPLHF. In DNA, the CDR3 is TGCGCCAGCAGCTCGCTGGGATGGGATTCACCCCTCCACTTT.

The chain is built from TRBV7-9 and TRBJ1-2, with 10 bases aligning to TRBD1. Trimming at V came to 4 bases and at J to 3 bases, leaving 8 bases not matched to a gene. Germline CDR1 SEHNR, CDR2 FQNEAQ (reference sequence). CDR3 length: 16 amino acids. CDR3 in DNA: TGTGCCAGCAGCTCATTAGTTGGGACAGGGGACTATGGCTACACCTTC. Its translation: CASSSLVGTGDYGYTF.

The J gene is TRBJ1-2, the V gene TRBV2; 9 bases line up with TRBD1. V was pared by 3 bases and J by 7 bases, with 6 bases of the junction left unmatched. CDR1 is SNHLY and CDR2 is FYNNEI in the germline V gene. The length of the CDR3 is 14 residues. The CDR3 sequence is CASSEKGQGGGYTF. CDR3 DNA: TGTGCCAGCAGTGAGAAGGGACAGGGCGGTGGCTACACCTTC.

This rearrangement joins TRBV5-1 to TRBJ1-4; unclear D gene. Germline V gives CDR1 SGHRS, CDR2 YFSETQ. The CDR3 sequence is 15 residues long. V gave up 2 bases and J gave up 8 bases, with 16 bases separating them. In nucleotides, the CDR3 is TGCGCCAGCAGCTTTACTCGGGGTTTAAAGGAAAAACTGTTTTTT. Protein: CASSFTRGLKEKLFF.

The V gene is TRBV13, the J gene TRBJ1-1, with D tentatively TRBD1 (6 bases). Trimming stripped 6 bases from V and 4 bases from J, with 9 bases between. This CDR3 region has 12 residues. The germline CDR1 and CDR2 sequences are PRHDT and FYEKMQ (reference sequence). The CDR3 DNA reads TGTGCCAGCAGTTACAGGGTCACTGAAGCTTTCTTT. Protein sequence: CASSYRVTEAFF. The complete variable domain, with remaining parts taken from reference TRBV13 and TRBJ1-1, reads AAGVIQSPRHLIKEKRETATLKCYPIPRHDTVYWYQQGPGQDPQFLISFYEKMQSDKGSIPDRFSAQQFSDYHSELNMSSLELGDSALYFCASSYRVTEAFFGQGTRLTVV.

The V and J genes are TRBV12-5 and TRBJ1-2, with D hard to call. CDR1 and CDR2 (germline): LGHNT, FRNRAP. The CDR3 is 12 amino acids. Trimming took off 3 bases at V and 2 bases at J, with 4 bases between the two ends. The CDR3 is CASGLLNYGYTF. DNA of the CDR3: TGTGCTAGTGGTTTACTGAACTATGGCTACACCTTC.

The gene calls are TRBV18 and TRBJ1-4; the match to TRBD1 covers 8 bases. V was clipped by 5 bases and J by 8 bases; unmatched bases: 1. Germline values: CDR1 KGHSH, CDR2 LQKENI. The CDR3 has 12 residues. This CDR3 is CASSGTGEKLFF. The DNA for the CDR3 is TGTGCCAGCTCAGGGACAGGCGAAAAACTGTTTTTT.

This chain links TRBV4-1 with TRBJ2-7; a possible D gene is TRBD2 (7 bases). Trimming shortened V by 1 base and J by 2 bases, and 30 bases separated the two germline ends. The CDR3 is 21 residues long. Per the germline V gene, CDR1 is MGHRA and CDR2 is YSYEKL. The DNA of the CDR3 is TGCGCCAGCAGCCAAGTCGTTTTTTCCTCTAGGAGGCGGGGGCCTACCTACGAGCAGTACTTC. It codes for CASSQVVFSSRRRGPTYEQYF.

This clone was found once. This chain joins TRBV15 and TRBJ1-2; D gene unclear. V was cut by 0 bases and J by 4 bases, with 9 bases left in between. The CDR3 length is 14 residues. Germline assignment: CDR1 LNHNV and CDR2 YYDKDF (reference sequence). Here the CDR3 DNA reads TGTGCCACCAGCAGAGATCGGGGTGGCTATGGCTACACCTTC. Its protein is CATSRDRGGYGYTF.

The chain carries TRBV5-1 and TRBJ2-4; a weak D match, TRBD1 (5 bases). CDR1 SGHRS and CDR2 YFSETQ come from the germline V gene. This CDR3 is built from 15 residues. Trimming left V 4 bases short and J 0 bases short, with 11 bases between. In nucleotides, the CDR3 is TGCGCCAGCAGCGACGAGCAGGGAGCCAAAAACATTCAGTACTTC. It codes for CASSDEQGAKNIQYF.

CDR3 region: CASSVWDRAGTGELFF. The CDR3 nucleotides read TGTGCCAGCAGTGTATGGGACAGGGCGGGCACCGGGGAGCTGTTTTTT. The chain uses TRBV25-1 and TRBJ2-2; 9 nucleotides align to TRBD1. J was trimmed by 4 bases and V by 4 bases; bases with no gene match: 7. CDR1 MGHDK and CDR2 SYGVNS come from the germline V gene. This CDR3 is built from 16 residues.

This sequence joins TRBV30 and TRBJ2-1; TRBD2 might be the D (6 bases). V was clipped by 0 bases and J by 10 bases, with 16 bases between them. The CDR3 is made up of 14 amino acids. Per the germline V gene, CDR1 is GTSNPN and CDR2 is SVGIG (reference sequence). Written as DNA, the CDR3 is TGTGCCTGGAGTGTAGGTCTAGCGTCAGAAGAGCAGTTCTTC. Translation gives CAWSVGLASEEQFF.

The V gene is TRBV5-4, the J gene TRBJ1-4, with D possibly being TRBD1 (6 bases). Germline V gene data show CDR1 as SGHNT and CDR2 as YYREEE (reference sequence). The CDR3 extends over 16 amino acids. The V and J ends lost 3 bases and 5 bases respectively, with 17 bases between them. The CDR3 DNA reads TGTGCCAGCAGCTCCCGGGCCGGGGGCGCAAATGAAAAACTGTTTTTT. Translated: CASSSRAGGANEKLFF.

This clone was detected only a few times. The chain combines TRBV30 with TRBJ2-5, with a possible D match to TRBD1 (6 bases). V lost 0 bases and J lost 1, with 12 bases in between. Germline V gives CDR1 GTSNPN, CDR2 SVGIG (reference sequence). The CDR3 is made up of 15 amino acids. CDR3 region: CAWSVRTGFQETQYF. The DNA for the CDR3 is TGTGCCTGGAGTGTACGTACAGGGTTCCAAGAGACCCAGTACTTC.